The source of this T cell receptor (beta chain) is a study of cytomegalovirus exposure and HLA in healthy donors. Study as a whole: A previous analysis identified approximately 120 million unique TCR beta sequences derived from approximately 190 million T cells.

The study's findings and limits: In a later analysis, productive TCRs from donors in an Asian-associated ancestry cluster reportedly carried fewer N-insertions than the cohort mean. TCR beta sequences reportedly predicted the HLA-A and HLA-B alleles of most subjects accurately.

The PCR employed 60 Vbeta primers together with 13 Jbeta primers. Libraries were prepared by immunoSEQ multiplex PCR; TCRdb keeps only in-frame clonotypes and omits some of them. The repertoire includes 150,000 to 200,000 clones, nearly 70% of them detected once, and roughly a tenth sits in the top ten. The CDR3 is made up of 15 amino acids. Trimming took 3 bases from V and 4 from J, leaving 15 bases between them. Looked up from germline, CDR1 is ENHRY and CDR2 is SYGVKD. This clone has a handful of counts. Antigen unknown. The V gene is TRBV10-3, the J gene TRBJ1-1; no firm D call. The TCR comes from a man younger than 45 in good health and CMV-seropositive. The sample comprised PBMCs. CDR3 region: CAISDGESPTTEAFF. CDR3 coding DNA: TGTGCCATCAGTGATGGGGAGAGTCCGACCACTGAAGCTTTCTTT.